These 17 T cell receptor beta chains were sequenced from one sample in a study. MiXCR, run by TCRdb on the RT-PCR reads, gives a single entry per CDR3 protein. The sample consists of about 700,000 distinct CDR3 sequences, 12% to 15% of them appearing once. Sequenced sample: memory CD4+ T cells from blood. The receptors were gathered from a female donor in good health, serving as a healthy control.

This clonotype turned up a few times. V usage is TRBV18 and J usage is TRBJ2-1, with a tentative D call TRBD2 (6 bases). Germline V CDR1 and CDR2: KGHSH, LQKENI. Between the trimmed V and J ends, which lost 2 bases and 7 bases, there was a span of 15 bases. This CDR3 has 15 amino acids. In DNA form, the CDR3 reads TGTGCCAGCTCACCAGCGGGGATTGGCAGGAATGAGCAGTTCTTC. Translation: CASSPAGIGRNEQFF. Full variable domain (missing parts from reference TRBV18 and TRBJ2-1): NAGVMQNPRHLVRRRGQEARLRCSPMKGHSHVYWYRQLPEEGLKFMVYLQKENIIDESGMPKERFSAEFPKEGPSILRIQQVVRGDSAAYFCASSPAGIGRNEQFFGPGTRLTVL.

This clonotype occurred a few times. The rearrangement links TRBV11-2 to TRBJ1-1, with a possible D match to TRBD1 (5 bases). The CDR3 sequence is 14 residues long. Germline lookup yields CDR1 SGHAT and CDR2 FQNNGV. The V gene lost 4 bases and the J gene lost 2 bases, with 11 bases spanning the gap. Here the CDR3 reads CASSSTDSNTEAFF. The CDR3 DNA reads TGTGCCAGCAGCTCGACAGATTCTAACACTGAAGCTTTCTTT.

This clonotype was found a few times. V is TRBV29-1 and J is TRBJ2-7; D is unclear. Trimming stripped 0 bases from V and 9 bases from J, with 12 bases between. The CDR3 length is 12 residues. Germline V gene lookup returns CDR1 SQVTM and CDR2 ANQGSEA. CDR3 sequence (DNA): TGCAGCGTTGAAGAGGGTGAGAGATCGCAGTACTTC. Its protein is CSVEEGERSQYF.

This clonotype has more than one count but fewer than ten. The rearrangement joins TRBV5-1 to TRBJ2-7; no definite D call. V was trimmed by 3 bases and J by 4 bases, leaving 14 bases between them. The CDR3 spans 14 residues. CDR1 is SGHRS, CDR2 YFSETQ, per germline. CDR3 DNA sequence: TGCGCCAGCAGCTCCCCCGATGGGGATTACGAGCAGTACTTC. Protein product: CASSSPDGDYEQYF.

This clonotype came up many times. The V gene is TRBV27, the J gene TRBJ2-7; perhaps TRBD2 as D (6 bases). The CDR3 runs 14 residues. Germline V gene data show CDR1 as MNHEY and CDR2 as SMNVEV (reference sequence). V was shortened by 0 bases and J by 4 bases, with 10 bases between the two germline ends. In DNA form, the CDR3 reads TGTGCCAGCAGTTTATCTTACGGGGGTTACGAGCAGTACTTC. Residues: CASSLSYGGYEQYF.

The chain joins TRBV20-1 to TRBJ2-6; the D is unclear. This CDR3 region has 13 residues. Looked up from germline, CDR1 is DFQATT and CDR2 is SNEGSKA (reference sequence). Trimming stripped 6 bases from V and 1 base from J, with 7 bases between. The CDR3 DNA reads TGCAGTGCAGATCAATCTGGGGCCAACGTCCTGACTTTC. Its protein product is CSADQSGANVLTF.

This clonotype appeared many times. This sequence joins TRBV7-2 and TRBJ2-7, with D perhaps matching TRBD2 (6 bases). Deletions cut 1 base from V and 4 bases from J, with 11 bases between. Germline-derived CDR1 and CDR2 are SGHTA and FQGNSA. The CDR3 sequence is 14 residues long. CDR3 bases: TGTGCCAGCAGCTTAGGGGACTGGAAATACGAGCAGTACTTC. Residues: CASSLGDWKYEQYF.

The chain links TRBV20-1 to TRBJ2-1; D possibly corresponds to TRBD1 (7 bases). The germline gives CDR1 DFQATT, CDR2 SNEGSKA (reference sequence). The CDR3 length is 13 residues. V dropped 6 bases and J dropped 1 base, with 10 bases sitting between them. Here the CDR3 reads CSAAGGSYNEQFF. The CDR3 DNA reads as TGCAGTGCCGCAGGGGGGTCCTACAATGAGCAGTTCTTC.

This clonotype was seen a few times. This chain joins TRBV5-1 and TRBJ2-3; D gene uncertain. The CDR3 is 14 amino acids. The V gene's germline CDR1 is SGHRS and CDR2 YFSETQ. V gave up 3 bases and J gave up 0 bases, with 8 bases separating them. The CDR3 sequence is CASSWADSTDTQYF. The DNA for the CDR3 is TGCGCCAGCAGCTGGGCCGACAGCACAGATACGCAGTATTTT.

The chain combines TRBV12-3 or TRBV12-4 with TRBJ2-3, with D possibly matching TRBD1 (5 bases). There are 14 residues in the CDR3. V was cut by 7 bases and J by 5 bases, with 16 bases left in between. This CDR3 reads CASNEQQGIDTQYF. CDR3 bases: TGTGCCAGCAACGAGCAGCAGGGTATAGATACGCAGTATTTT.

This clonotype was seen many times. The chain couples TRBV29-1 to TRBJ2-7; 8 positions match TRBD1. Looked up from germline, CDR1 is SQVTM and CDR2 is ANQGSEA. V lost 4 bases, J lost 6 bases, and 11 bases stayed unmatched. This CDR3 has 14 residues. Here the CDR3 reads CSVVPGQEFGEQYF. CDR3 DNA: TGCAGCGTTGTCCCGGGACAGGAATTTGGCGAGCAGTACTTC.

The chain uses TRBV5-1 and TRBJ2-1; D perhaps matches TRBD2 (5 bases). V lost 0 bases and J 8 bases, leaving 9 bases between the germline ends. Germline CDR1 and CDR2: SGHRS and YFSETQ. The CDR3 extends over 13 amino acids. CDR3 bases: TGCGCCAGCAGCTTGGTTGAGGGAGATGAGCAGTTCTTC. It encodes CASSLVEGDEQFF.

The sample holds many counts of this clonotype. The V call is TRBV12-3 or TRBV12-4, the J call TRBJ1-6; D remains unclear. Trimming pared 6 bases from V and 8 bases from J, leaving 11 bases between. There are 13 residues in the CDR3. The CDR3 sequence: CASSIRQDSPLHF. In nucleotides, the CDR3 is TGTGCCAGCAGCATACGTCAGGATTCACCCCTCCACTTT.

This clonotype has a handful of counts. This chain joins TRBV7-2 and TRBJ2-7, with D uncertain. This CDR3 contains 13 residues. In germline, CDR1 is SGHTA, CDR2 FQGNSA. V was pared by 1 base and J by 2 bases, with 6 bases between. Here the CDR3 DNA reads TGTGCCAGCAGCTTAGACGGTACCTACGAGCAGTACTTC. As protein: CASSLDGTYEQYF.

The chain combines TRBV20-1 with TRBJ1-6; D unclear. CDR1 and CDR2 from the germline V gene are DFQATT and SNEGSKA (reference sequence). The CDR3 length is 14 residues. This CDR3 reads CSLRVDSYNSPLHF. The CDR3 DNA reads TGCAGCCTCCGCGTGGACTCCTATAATTCACCCCTCCACTTT.

V and J are TRBV7-9 and TRBJ1-6; perhaps TRBD1 as D (5 bases). Germline V gene data show CDR1 as SEHNR and CDR2 as FQNEAQ (reference sequence). V gave up 2 bases and J gave up 7 bases, with 12 bases separating them. The CDR3 length is 15 residues. CDR3 DNA sequence: TGTGCCAGCAGCTTACAAGAAAGGGGAAATTCACCCCTCCACTTT. The encoded protein is CASSLQERGNSPLHF.

This clonotype was seen a handful of times. This chain connects TRBV5-1 to TRBJ2-4; 7 bases line up with TRBD2. The CDR3 has 15 amino acids. Looked up from germline, CDR1 is SGHRS and CDR2 is YFSETQ. Trimming at V came to 1 base and at J to 3 bases, leaving 4 bases not matched to a gene. The CDR3 DNA reads as TGCGCCAGCAGCTTGTGGGGGGGAGGCAAAAACATTCAGTACTTC. It translates to CASSLWGGGKNIQYF.